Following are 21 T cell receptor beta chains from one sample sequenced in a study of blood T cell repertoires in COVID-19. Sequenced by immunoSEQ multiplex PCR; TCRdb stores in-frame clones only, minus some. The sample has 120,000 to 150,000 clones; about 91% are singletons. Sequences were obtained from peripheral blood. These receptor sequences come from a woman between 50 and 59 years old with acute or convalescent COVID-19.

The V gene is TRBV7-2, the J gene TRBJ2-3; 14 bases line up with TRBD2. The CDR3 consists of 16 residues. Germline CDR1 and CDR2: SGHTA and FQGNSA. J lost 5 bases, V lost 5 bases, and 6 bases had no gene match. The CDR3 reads CASSVTSGGAQDTQYF. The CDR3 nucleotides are TGTGCCAGCAGCGTGACTAGCGGGGGGGCGCAAGATACGCAGTATTTT.

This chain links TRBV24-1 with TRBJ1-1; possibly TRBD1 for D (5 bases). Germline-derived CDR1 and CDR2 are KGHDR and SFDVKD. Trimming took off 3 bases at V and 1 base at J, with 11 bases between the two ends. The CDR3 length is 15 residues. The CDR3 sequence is CATSDTGTGNTEAFF. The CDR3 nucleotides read TGTGCCACCAGTGATACAGGTACGGGGAACACTGAAGCTTTCTTT.

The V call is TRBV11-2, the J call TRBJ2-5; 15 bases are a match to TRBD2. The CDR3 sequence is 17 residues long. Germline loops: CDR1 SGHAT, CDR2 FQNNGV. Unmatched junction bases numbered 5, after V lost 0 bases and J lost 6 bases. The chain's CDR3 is CASSLDTGLAGGKTQYF. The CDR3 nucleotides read TGTGCCAGCAGCTTAGATACGGGACTAGCGGGAGGAAAGACCCAGTACTTC.

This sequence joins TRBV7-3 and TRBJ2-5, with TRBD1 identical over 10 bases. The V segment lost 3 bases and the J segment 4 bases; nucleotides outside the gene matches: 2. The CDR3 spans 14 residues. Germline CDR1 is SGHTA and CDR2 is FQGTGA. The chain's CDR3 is CASSLTGGGETQYF. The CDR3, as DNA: TGTGCCAGCAGCTTGACAGGGGGCGGAGAGACCCAGTACTTC.

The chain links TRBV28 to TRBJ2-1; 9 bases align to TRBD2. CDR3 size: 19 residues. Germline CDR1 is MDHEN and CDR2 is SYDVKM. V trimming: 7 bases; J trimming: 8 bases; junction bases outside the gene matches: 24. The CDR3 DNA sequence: TGTGCCAGCATCCAAATAGGCGGGGGGGCTCCAGTCACATCGGATGAGCAGTTCTTC. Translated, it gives CASIQIGGGAPVTSDEQFF.

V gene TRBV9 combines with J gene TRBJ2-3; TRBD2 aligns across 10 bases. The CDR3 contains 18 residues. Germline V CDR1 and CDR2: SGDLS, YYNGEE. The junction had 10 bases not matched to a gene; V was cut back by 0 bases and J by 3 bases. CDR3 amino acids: CASSVDPLPSGGTDTQYF. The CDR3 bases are TGTGCCAGCAGCGTAGACCCCCTTCCTAGCGGGGGTACAGATACGCAGTATTTT.

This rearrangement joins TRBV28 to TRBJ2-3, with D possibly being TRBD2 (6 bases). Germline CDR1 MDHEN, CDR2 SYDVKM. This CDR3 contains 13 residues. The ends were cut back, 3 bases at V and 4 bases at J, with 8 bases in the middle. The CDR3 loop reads CASSLRGADTQYF. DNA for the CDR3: TGTGCCAGCAGTTTGCGGGGTGCAGATACGCAGTATTTT.

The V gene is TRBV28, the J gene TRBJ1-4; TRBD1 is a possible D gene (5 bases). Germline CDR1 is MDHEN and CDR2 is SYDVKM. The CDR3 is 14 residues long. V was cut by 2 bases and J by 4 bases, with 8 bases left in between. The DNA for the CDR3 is TGTGCCAGCAGTTTACGACAGCTTAATGAAAAACTGTTTTTT. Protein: CASSLRQLNEKLFF.

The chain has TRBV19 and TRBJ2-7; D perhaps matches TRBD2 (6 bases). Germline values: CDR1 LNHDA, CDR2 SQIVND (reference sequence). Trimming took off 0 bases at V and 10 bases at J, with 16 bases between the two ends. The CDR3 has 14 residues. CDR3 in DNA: TGTGCCAGTAGTATAGATCCCGGGACTTGGAACCAGTACTTC. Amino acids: CASSIDPGTWNQYF.

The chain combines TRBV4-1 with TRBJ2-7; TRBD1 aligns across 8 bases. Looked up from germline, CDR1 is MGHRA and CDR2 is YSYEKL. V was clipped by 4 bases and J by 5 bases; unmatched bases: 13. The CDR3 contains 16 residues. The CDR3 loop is CASSPSEQGVIDEQYF. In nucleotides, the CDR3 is TGCGCCAGCAGCCCCTCAGAACAGGGGGTTATCGACGAGCAGTACTTC.

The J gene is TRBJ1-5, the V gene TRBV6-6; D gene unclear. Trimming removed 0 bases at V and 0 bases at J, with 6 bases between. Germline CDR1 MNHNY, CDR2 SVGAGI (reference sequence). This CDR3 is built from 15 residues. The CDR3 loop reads CASSYSARSNQPQHF. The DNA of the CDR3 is TGTGCCAGCAGTTACTCGGCACGTAGCAATCAGCCCCAGCATTTT.

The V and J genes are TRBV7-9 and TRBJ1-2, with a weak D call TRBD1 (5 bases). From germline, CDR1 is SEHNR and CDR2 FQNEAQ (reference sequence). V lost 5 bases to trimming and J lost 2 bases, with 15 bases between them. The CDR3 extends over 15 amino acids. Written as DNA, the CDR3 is TGTGCCAGCAGCCCCTCCGACAGTTTAAACTATGGCTACACCTTC. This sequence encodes CASSPSDSLNYGYTF.

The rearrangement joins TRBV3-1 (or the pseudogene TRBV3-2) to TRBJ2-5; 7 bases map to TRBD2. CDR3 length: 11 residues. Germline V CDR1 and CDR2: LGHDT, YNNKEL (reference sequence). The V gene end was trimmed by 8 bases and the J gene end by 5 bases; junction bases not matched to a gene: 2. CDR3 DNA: TGTGCCAGCGGGAGGGTTGAGACCCAGTACTTC. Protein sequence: CASGRVETQYF.

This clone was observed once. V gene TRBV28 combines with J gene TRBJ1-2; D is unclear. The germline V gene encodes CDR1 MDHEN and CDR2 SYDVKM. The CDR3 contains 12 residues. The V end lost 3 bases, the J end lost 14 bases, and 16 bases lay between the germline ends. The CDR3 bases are TGTGCCAGCAGTTTCTTACAGCGGGTAAGGACCTTC. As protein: CASSFLQRVRTF.

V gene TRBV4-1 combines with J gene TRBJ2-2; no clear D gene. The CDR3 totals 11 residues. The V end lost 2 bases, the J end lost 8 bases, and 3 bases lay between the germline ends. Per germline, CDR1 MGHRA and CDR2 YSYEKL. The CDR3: CASSQSGELFF. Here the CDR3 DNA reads TGCGCCAGCAGCCAATCTGGGGAGCTGTTTTTT.

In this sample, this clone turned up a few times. The DNA of the CDR3 is TGTGCCAGCAGCTTAGTGACAGGGAGTGACACAGATACGCAGTATTTT. Translating gives CASSLVTGSDTDTQYF. The rearrangement uses TRBV7-8 and TRBJ2-3; TRBD1 matches 7 bases. Trimming took 1 base from V and 2 from J; bases not matched to a gene: 6. CDR3 size: 16 residues. Per germline, CDR1 SGHVS and CDR2 FQNEAQ.

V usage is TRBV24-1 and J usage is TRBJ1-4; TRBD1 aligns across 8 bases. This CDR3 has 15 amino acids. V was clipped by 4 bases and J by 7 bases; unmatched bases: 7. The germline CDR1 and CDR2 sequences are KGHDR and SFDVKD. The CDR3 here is CATSEIDRGSEKLFF. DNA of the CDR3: TGTGCCACCAGTGAAATCGACAGGGGCTCTGAAAAACTGTTTTTT.

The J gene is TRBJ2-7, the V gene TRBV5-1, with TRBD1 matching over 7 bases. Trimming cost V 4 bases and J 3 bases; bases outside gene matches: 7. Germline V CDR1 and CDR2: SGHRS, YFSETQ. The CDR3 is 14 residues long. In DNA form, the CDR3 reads TGCGCCAGCAGCGATACCGGGACAGACTACGAGCAGTACTTC. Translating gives CASSDTGTDYEQYF.

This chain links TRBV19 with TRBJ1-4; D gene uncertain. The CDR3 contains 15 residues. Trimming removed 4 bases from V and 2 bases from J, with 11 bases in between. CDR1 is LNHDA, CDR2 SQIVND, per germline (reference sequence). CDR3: CASSTHGGTNEKLFF. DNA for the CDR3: TGTGCCAGTAGTACCCATGGAGGGACTAATGAAAAACTGTTTTTT.

CDR3 protein: CAWRLIGDRGDEQYF. Written as DNA, the CDR3 is TGTGCCTGGAGGTTAATCGGGGACAGGGGTGACGAGCAGTACTTC. V gene TRBV30 combines with J gene TRBJ2-7, with TRBD1 matching 10 bases. Per the germline V gene, CDR1 is GTSNPN and CDR2 is SVGIG (reference sequence). V trimming: 3 bases; J trimming: 5 bases; junction bases outside the gene matches: 10. This CDR3 is 15 amino acids long.

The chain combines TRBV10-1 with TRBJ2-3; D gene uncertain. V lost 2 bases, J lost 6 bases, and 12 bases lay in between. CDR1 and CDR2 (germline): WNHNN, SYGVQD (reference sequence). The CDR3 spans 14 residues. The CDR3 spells CASSEPEVGDTQYF. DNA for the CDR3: TGCGCCAGCAGTGAGCCCGAAGTCGGTGATACGCAGTATTTT.